This TCR beta chain stems from a study of glioma-infiltrating T cells. Overall study results and limits: Very few CDR3 sequences were shared between tissue and blood.

The germline V gene has CDR1 LNHDA and CDR2 SQIVND (reference sequence). This CDR3 spans 14 amino acids. Trimming pared 3 bases from V and 2 bases from J, leaving 11 bases between. The iRepertoire nested amplicon-rescue multiplex PCR amplified TCR alpha and beta CDR3s from RNA. TCRdb redid the calling of the multiplex PCR reads with MiXCR, one entry per CDR3 protein. The sample includes approximately 90,000 distinct CDR3 sequences, 23% of them seen just once. As to this clonotype: Its antigen is as yet unknown.

The specimen sequenced was glioma tissue, nonneoplastic brain tissue, or PBMCs (not recorded which). The receptor was derived from a human donor with low-grade glioma or glioblastoma, undergoing nonglioma brain surgery, or in good health (not recorded which). V usage is TRBV19 and J usage is TRBJ2-7; D is perhaps TRBD1 (5 bases). DNA of the CDR3: TGTGCCAGTAGTATTCGACAGCCACCCTACGAGCAGTACTTC. Amino acid sequence: CASSIRQPPYEQYF.